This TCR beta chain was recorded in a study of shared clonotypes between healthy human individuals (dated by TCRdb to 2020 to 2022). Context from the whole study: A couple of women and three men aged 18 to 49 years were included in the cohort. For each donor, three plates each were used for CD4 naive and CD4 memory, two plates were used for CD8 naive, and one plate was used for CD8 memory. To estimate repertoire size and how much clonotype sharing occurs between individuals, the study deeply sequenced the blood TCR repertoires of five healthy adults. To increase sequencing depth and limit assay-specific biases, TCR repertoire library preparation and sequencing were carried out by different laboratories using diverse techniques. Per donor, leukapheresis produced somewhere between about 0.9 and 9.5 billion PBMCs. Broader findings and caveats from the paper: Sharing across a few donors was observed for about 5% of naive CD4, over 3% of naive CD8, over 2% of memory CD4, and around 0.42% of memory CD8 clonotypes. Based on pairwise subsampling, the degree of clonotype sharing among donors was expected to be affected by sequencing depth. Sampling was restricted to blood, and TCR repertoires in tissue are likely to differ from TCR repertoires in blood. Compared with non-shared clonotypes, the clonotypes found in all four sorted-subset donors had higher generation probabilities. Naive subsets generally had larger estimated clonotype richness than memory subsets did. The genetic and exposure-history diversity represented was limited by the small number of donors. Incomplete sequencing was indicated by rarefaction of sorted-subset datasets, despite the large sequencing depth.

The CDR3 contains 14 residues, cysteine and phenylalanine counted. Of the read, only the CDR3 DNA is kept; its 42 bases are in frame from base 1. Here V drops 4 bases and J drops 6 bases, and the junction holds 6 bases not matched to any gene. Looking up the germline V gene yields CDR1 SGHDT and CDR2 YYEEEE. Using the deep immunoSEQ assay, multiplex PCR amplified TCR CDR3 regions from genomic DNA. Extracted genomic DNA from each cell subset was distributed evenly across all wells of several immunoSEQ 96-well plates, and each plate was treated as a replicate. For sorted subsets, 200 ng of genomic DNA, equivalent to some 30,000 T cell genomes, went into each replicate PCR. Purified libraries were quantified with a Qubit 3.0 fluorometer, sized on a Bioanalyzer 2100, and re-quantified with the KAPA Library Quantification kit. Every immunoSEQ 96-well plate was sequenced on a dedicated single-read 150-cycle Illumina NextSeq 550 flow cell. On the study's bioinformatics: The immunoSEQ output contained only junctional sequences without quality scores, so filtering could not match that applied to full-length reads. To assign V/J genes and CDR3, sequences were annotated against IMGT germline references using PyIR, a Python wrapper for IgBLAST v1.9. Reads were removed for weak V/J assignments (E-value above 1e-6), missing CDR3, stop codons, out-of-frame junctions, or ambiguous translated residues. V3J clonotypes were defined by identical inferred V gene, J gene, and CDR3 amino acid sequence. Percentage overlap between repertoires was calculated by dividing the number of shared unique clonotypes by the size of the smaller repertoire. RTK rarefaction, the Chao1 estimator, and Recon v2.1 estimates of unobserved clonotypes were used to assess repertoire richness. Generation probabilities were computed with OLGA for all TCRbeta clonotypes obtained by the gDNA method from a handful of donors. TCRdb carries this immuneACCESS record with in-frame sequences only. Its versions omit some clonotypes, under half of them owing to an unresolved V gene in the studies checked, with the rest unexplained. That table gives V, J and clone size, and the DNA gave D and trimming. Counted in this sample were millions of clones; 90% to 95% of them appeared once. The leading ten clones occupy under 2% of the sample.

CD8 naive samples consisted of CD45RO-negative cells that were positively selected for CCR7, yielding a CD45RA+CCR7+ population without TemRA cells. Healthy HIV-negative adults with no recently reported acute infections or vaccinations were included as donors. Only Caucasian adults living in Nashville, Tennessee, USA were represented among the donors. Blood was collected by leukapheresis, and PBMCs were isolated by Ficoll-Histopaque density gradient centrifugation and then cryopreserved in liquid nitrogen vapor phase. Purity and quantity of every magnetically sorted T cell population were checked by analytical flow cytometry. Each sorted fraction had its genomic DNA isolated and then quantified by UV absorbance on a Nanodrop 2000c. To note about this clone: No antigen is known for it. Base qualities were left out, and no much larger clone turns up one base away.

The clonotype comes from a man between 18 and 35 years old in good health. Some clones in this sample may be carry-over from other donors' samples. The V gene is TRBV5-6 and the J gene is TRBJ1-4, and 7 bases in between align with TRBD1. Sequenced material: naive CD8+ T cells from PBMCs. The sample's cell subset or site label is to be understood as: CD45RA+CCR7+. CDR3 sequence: CASSLQGRDEKLFF. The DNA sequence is TGTGCCAGCAGCCTACAGGGGAGGGATGAAAAACTGTTTTTT.